Presented here are 21 T cell receptor beta chains from one specimen sequenced in a study of PD-1 blockade in classical Hodgkin lymphoma (dated by TCRdb to about 2020). Library preparation was by the immunoSEQ multiplex PCR assay. Drawn from immuneACCESS, this table holds only the in-frame rearrangements with V and J called that TCRdb kept. Clones are partly lost; checked studies trace under half to an unresolved V gene and leave the rest unexplained. The sample table lists under 70,000 clones, more than 70% of them with a count of one. The ten largest clones add up to around 12% of the sample. This sample's time point label indicates: cycle 1 day 1 (C1D1), immediately before nivolumab initiation. Relapse after autologous stem cell transplantation had occurred in all trial patients, and cohorts A, B and C were distinguished by prior brentuximab vedotin exposure. Sequenced material: peripheral blood mononuclear cells (PBMCs), taken at baseline. The receptor source for this set is a human donor with classical Hodgkin lymphoma.

In its sample, this clone was seen a few times. V is TRBV7-3 and J is TRBJ1-2; TRBD1 agrees at 8 bases. V was clipped by 3 bases and J by 6 bases; unmatched bases: 9. The CDR3 contains 15 residues. Looked up from germline, CDR1 is SGHTA and CDR2 is FQGTGA. For the CDR3, the DNA is TGTGCCAGCAGCTTCGAGGGGCAGGGGGCTAATGGCTACACCTTC. Encoded protein: CASSFEGQGANGYTF.

The J gene is TRBJ1-5, the V gene TRBV4-3; D not resolved. Germline lookup yields CDR1 LGHNA and CDR2 YSLEER. The CDR3 runs to 15 residues. Trimming pared 0 bases from V and 7 bases from J, leaving 13 bases between. The CDR3 DNA reads as TGCGCCAGCAGCCAAGATAATCAGGATTACCAGCCCCAGCATTTT. The encoded protein is CASSQDNQDYQPQHF.

The rearrangement links TRBV5-5 to TRBJ2-3, with D perhaps matching TRBD2 (6 bases). The ends were cut back, 6 bases at V and 5 bases at J, with 16 bases in the middle. This CDR3 contains 14 residues. The V gene's germline CDR1 is SGHKS and CDR2 YYEKEE (reference sequence). CDR3 protein: CASISGRGIDTQYF. CDR3 sequence (DNA): TGTGCCAGCATTAGCGGCCGGGGGATAGATACGCAGTATTTT.

The chain carries TRBV19 and TRBJ1-3; D not resolved. Trimming removed 7 bases from V and 0 bases from J, with 13 bases in between. Germline V lookup: CDR1 LNHDA, CDR2 SQIVND (reference sequence). The CDR3 loop spans 15 amino acids. The CDR3 region is CASNARLSSGNTIYF. CDR3 DNA: TGTGCCAGTAACGCCCGACTTAGCTCTGGAAACACCATATATTTT.

This clone was seen only once. The CDR3 region has the DNA TGCGCCAGCAGCTTGGGTGAGGGGTCGAGCTATGGCTACACCTTC. As protein: CASSLGEGSSYGYTF. The chain links TRBV5-1 to TRBJ1-2, with D possibly matching TRBD1 (5 bases). Trimming removed 0 bases from V and 4 bases from J, with 13 bases in between. The CDR3 has 15 amino acids. Germline V gives CDR1 SGHRS, CDR2 YFSETQ.

V gene TRBV6-4 combines with J gene TRBJ1-4, with 7 bases matching TRBD1. Germline lookup yields CDR1 MRHNA and CDR2 SNTAGT. The trim removed 0 bases at V and 9 bases at J, leaving 1 base unmatched. This CDR3 contains 13 residues. CDR3 in amino acids: CASSDSDRKKLFF. CDR3 in DNA: TGTGCCAGCAGTGACTCGGACAGGAAAAAACTGTTTTTT.

The chain couples TRBV6-6 to TRBJ2-1; TRBD2 matches 14 bases. V lost 6 bases to trimming and J lost 12 bases; unmatched junction nucleotides: 10. The CDR3 consists of 15 residues. CDR1 and CDR2 (germline): MNHNY, SVGAGI (reference sequence). The DNA for the CDR3 is TGTGCCAGCAGCCGAATGACTAGCGGGGGGGACGTGCAGTTCTTC. This encodes CASSRMTSGGDVQFF.

The chain uses TRBV10-3 and TRBJ1-2, with 7 bases identical to TRBD1. CDR3 length: 15 residues. V lost 0 bases to trimming and J lost 8 bases; unmatched junction nucleotides: 9. Germline assignment: CDR1 ENHRY and CDR2 SYGVKD. The CDR3 reads CAISESADREVGYTF. Here the CDR3 DNA reads TGTGCCATCAGTGAGTCCGCTGACAGGGAGGTAGGCTACACCTTC.

The chain joins TRBV6-5 to TRBJ1-5, with D possibly matching TRBD1 (6 bases). V lost 10 bases, J lost 3 bases, and 19 bases lay in between. The CDR3 covers 15 residues. The germline CDR1 and CDR2 sequences are MNHEY and SVGAGI. CDR3 loop: CATRRLGGSNQPQHF. The DNA for the CDR3 is TGTGCCACCCGGCGGTTAGGGGGGTCCAATCAGCCCCAGCATTTT.

The J gene is TRBJ1-3, the V gene TRBV4-1; D ambiguous. Germline V gene data show CDR1 as MGHRA and CDR2 as YSYEKL. V dropped 3 bases and J dropped 9 bases, with 15 bases sitting between them. The CDR3 covers 14 residues. The CDR3 reads CASSQPTEQRTIYF. The CDR3 nucleotides are TGCGCCAGCAGCCAGCCGACTGAGCAGCGCACCATATATTTT.

This clone was counted between two and nine times. This chain uses TRBV5-1 with TRBJ1-6; the match to TRBD1 covers 8 bases. CDR1 and CDR2 (germline): SGHRS, YFSETQ. This CDR3 is 15 amino acids long. V shed 4 bases and J 7 bases; nucleotides not matched to a gene: 7. The CDR3 is CASSLGQEVNSPLHF. The CDR3 coding sequence is TGCGCCAGCAGCCTGGGACAGGAGGTGAATTCACCCCTCCACTTT.

In its sample, this clone was seen once. The J gene is TRBJ2-2, the V gene TRBV11-2; D remains unclear. Trimming removed 2 bases at V and 2 bases at J, with 6 bases between. Looked up from germline, CDR1 is SGHAT and CDR2 is FQNNGV. The CDR3 covers 14 residues. This CDR3 is CASSLNSNTGELFF. In DNA, the CDR3 is TGTGCCAGCAGCTTAAACAGTAACACCGGGGAGCTGTTTTTT.

This clone came up once. The chain uses TRBV5-6 and TRBJ1-5; possibly TRBD1 for D (6 bases). V was trimmed by 0 bases and J by 4 bases, leaving 11 bases between them. The CDR3 sequence is 15 residues long. Germline values: CDR1 SGHDT, CDR2 YYEEEE. CDR3 in amino acids: CASSLAWQGNQPQHF. CDR3 nucleotides: TGTGCCAGCAGCTTGGCCTGGCAGGGGAATCAGCCCCAGCATTTT. Full variable domain (missing parts from reference TRBV5-6 and TRBJ1-5): DAGVTQSPTHLIKTRGQQVTLRCSPKSGHDTVSWYQQALGQGPQFIFQYYEEEERQRGNFPDRFSGHQFPNYSSELNVNALLLGDSALYLCASSLAWQGNQPQHFGDGTRLSIL.

The CDR3 protein is CASSFPGHNQPQHF. The CDR3 nucleotides read TGTGCCAGCAGCTTTCCGGGCCACAATCAGCCCCAGCATTTT. The V call is TRBV7-2, the J call TRBJ1-5, with D unclear. The CDR3 covers 14 residues. Trimming took off 3 bases at V and 3 bases at J, with 9 bases between the two ends. CDR1 and CDR2 (germline): SGHTA, FQGNSA.

The chain carries TRBV6-6 and TRBJ2-7; 9 bases align to TRBD1. Germline V gene lookup returns CDR1 MNHNY and CDR2 SVGAGI (reference sequence). CDR3 size: 13 residues. The trim removed 6 bases at V and 7 bases at J, leaving 7 bases unmatched. This chain's CDR3 is CASRTGTGREQYF. The CDR3 nucleotides read TGTGCCAGCAGAACCGGGACAGGGCGGGAGCAGTACTTC.

The rearrangement links TRBV7-9 to TRBJ2-1; the match to TRBD2 covers 9 bases. The CDR3 loop spans 16 amino acids. After removal of 5 bases from V and 1 base from J, the junction contained 6 bases not matched to a gene. Germline V CDR1 and CDR2: SEHNR, FQNEAQ (reference sequence). The chain's CDR3 is CASSPITSGSYNEQFF. The CDR3 nucleotides read TGTGCCAGCAGCCCAATAACTAGCGGGTCCTACAATGAGCAGTTCTTC.

This clone was counted a few times. This chain links TRBV7-8 with TRBJ2-7, with TRBD2 matching 7 bases. CDR3 length equals 14 residues. J gave up 2 bases and V 4 bases, and 5 bases lay outside the gene matches. Germline V gives CDR1 SGHVS, CDR2 FQNEAQ. The CDR3 reads CASSSREGTYEQYF. CDR3 nucleotide sequence: TGTGCCAGCAGCTCCAGGGAGGGCACCTACGAGCAGTACTTC.

The chain links TRBV4-3 to TRBJ2-3; tentatively, D is TRBD1 or TRBD2 (5 bases each). Trimming removed 0 bases at V and 3 bases at J, with 10 bases between. Germline CDR1 and CDR2: LGHNA and YSLEER. The CDR3 has 15 residues. Written as DNA, the CDR3 is TGCGCCAGCAGCCAAGATCGGGGCCGGACAGATACGCAGTATTTT. It is translated as CASSQDRGRTDTQYF.

The chain combines TRBV19 with TRBJ2-7; 7 nucleotides line up with TRBD1. This CDR3 contains 13 residues. With 6 bases clipped from V and 2 bases from J, the junction kept 4 bases outside the gene matches. Germline V gene sequence: CDR1 LNHDA, CDR2 SQIVND (reference sequence). The CDR3 nucleotides are TGTGCCAGTAGGAGACAGGGTACCTACGAGCAGTACTTC. Translated, it gives CASRRQGTYEQYF.

The chain is built from TRBV28 and TRBJ2-7, with TRBD2 matching over 7 bases. The CDR3 runs 15 residues. Per the germline V gene, CDR1 is MDHEN and CDR2 is SYDVKM. Losses at the gene ends were 2 bases for V and 1 base for J; bases not matched to a gene: 5. CDR3 in amino acids: CASSLIAGRSYEQYF. DNA for the CDR3: TGTGCCAGCAGTTTAATAGCGGGCAGATCCTACGAGCAGTACTTC.

CDR3 residues: CASSYLASGNTIYF. In DNA form, the CDR3 reads TGTGCCAGCAGTTACCTGGCCTCTGGAAACACCATATATTTT. The chain uses TRBV6-5 and TRBJ1-3; the D is unclear. Per the germline V gene, CDR1 is MNHEY and CDR2 is SVGAGI. The V gene lost 2 bases and the J gene lost 0 bases, with 5 bases spanning the gap. The CDR3 covers 14 residues.